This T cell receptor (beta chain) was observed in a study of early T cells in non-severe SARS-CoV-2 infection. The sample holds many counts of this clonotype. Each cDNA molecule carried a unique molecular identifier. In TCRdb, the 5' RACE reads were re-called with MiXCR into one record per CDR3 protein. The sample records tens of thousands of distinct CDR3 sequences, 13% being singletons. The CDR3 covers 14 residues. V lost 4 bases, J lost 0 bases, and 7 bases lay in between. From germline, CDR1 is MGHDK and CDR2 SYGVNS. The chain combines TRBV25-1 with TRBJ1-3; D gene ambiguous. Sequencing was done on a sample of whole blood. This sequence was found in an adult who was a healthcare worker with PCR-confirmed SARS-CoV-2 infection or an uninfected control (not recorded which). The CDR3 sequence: CASSVGSSGNTIYF. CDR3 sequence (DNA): TGTGCCAGCAGTGTAGGGAGCTCTGGAAACACCATATATTTT.